This paragraph covers one T cell receptor (beta chain) sequence. These data belong to a study of blood T cell repertoires in COVID-19. Generated by immunoSEQ multiplex PCR, the TCRdb table keeps only in-frame clones and is missing some. The table includes under 200,000 clones, roughly 81% detected once. This CDR3 spans 16 amino acids. Germline CDR1 is LNHDA and CDR2 is SQIVND (reference sequence). Between the trimmed V and J ends, which lost 0 bases and 3 bases, there was a span of 14 bases. Input material: peripheral blood. The sequence derives from a woman in her fifties or sixties with COVID-19, enrolled during active disease. The chain combines TRBV19 with TRBJ1-1; D is uncertain. The CDR3 DNA is TGTGCCAGTAGTATAGATCGGCGGGATAAGTACACTGAAGCTTTCTTT. As protein: CASSIDRRDKYTEAFF.